This T cell receptor beta chain is from a study of cytomegalovirus exposure and HLA in healthy donors. Study conclusions and caveats: Cytomegalovirus association was listed for approximately 150 TCR beta chains.

Healthy bone marrow donors made up the cohort. The V and J ends lost 2 bases and 3 bases respectively, with 17 bases between them. This CDR3 is 16 amino acids long. Per the germline V gene, CDR1 is MRHNA and CDR2 is SNTAGT. Primers: 60 Vbeta forward and 13 Jbeta reverse. Profiled with immunoSEQ multiplex PCR; TCRdb holds only in-frame clones, not every one. The sample lists approximately 100,000 clones; 81% were seen once. In the case of this clone: Its target is unknown.

Input material: PBMCs. The chain has TRBV6-4 and TRBJ2-7, with D maybe TRBD1 (5 bases). The TCR comes from a woman in her twenties or thirties in good health and CMV-seronegative. The CDR3 is CASSDPPLQDNYEQYF. Written as DNA, the CDR3 is TGTGCCAGCAGTGACCCCCCTTTGCAGGACAACTACGAGCAGTACTTC.